Below are 15 T cell receptor beta chains sequenced from a single sample in a study of blood T cell repertoires in COVID-19. Here immunoSEQ multiplex PCR was the method, and the copy in TCRdb shows in-frame clones only, minus some. This sample has about 160,000 clones, with about 90% found just once. The sample was peripheral blood. Receptors were obtained from a man younger than 45 with COVID-19, enrolled during active disease.

The rearrangement joins TRBV28 to TRBJ1-1; perhaps TRBD1 as D (5 bases). CDR1 MDHEN and CDR2 SYDVKM come from the germline V gene. V dropped 6 bases and J dropped 0 bases, with 17 bases sitting between them. This CDR3 is 16 amino acids long. The CDR3 here is CASSLNWGGVNTEAFF. The CDR3 DNA sequence: TGTGCCAGCAGCCTCAACTGGGGGGGGGTGAACACTGAAGCTTTCTTT.

The CDR3 DNA reads TGTGCCAGCAGCTTAGATGTGGCCCCCGGGACAGGACTTACTAACTATGGCTACACCTTC. Translation gives CASSLDVAPGTGLTNYGYTF. The rearrangement links TRBV7-8 to TRBJ1-2; 8 bases align to TRBD1. The CDR3 is made up of 20 amino acids. Trimming cost V 1 base and J 0 bases; bases outside gene matches: 16. Germline V lookup: CDR1 SGHVS, CDR2 FQNEAQ.

The J gene is TRBJ1-2, the V gene TRBV10-3; possibly TRBD1 for D (5 bases). V lost 7 bases and J lost 2, with 8 bases in between. Germline V CDR1 and CDR2: ENHRY, SYGVKD. The CDR3 runs 12 residues. The CDR3 sequence is CAIMGGNYGYTF. In nucleotides, the CDR3 is TGTGCCATCATGGGGGGGAACTATGGCTACACCTTC.

The chain joins TRBV23-1 to TRBJ2-7; maybe TRBD1 (6 bases). TRBV23-1 is an ORF for which the function is uncertain. V was pared by 0 bases and J by 4 bases, with 19 bases between. The CDR3 contains 17 residues. CDR3 sequence: CASSQSGAPWSPYEQYF. For the CDR3, the DNA is TGCGCCAGCAGTCAATCGGGGGCTCCTTGGTCCCCTTACGAGCAGTACTTC.

The chain couples TRBV6-5 to TRBJ2-1; tentatively, D is TRBD2 (6 bases). Germline loops: CDR1 MNHEY, CDR2 SVGAGI. V lost 7 bases and J lost 2, with 12 bases in between. CDR3 length equals 14 residues. The CDR3 region has the DNA TGTGCCAGCAATTTAGGAGGGCCCTACAATGAGCAGTTCTTC. Amino acid sequence: CASNLGGPYNEQFF.

This clone was observed a single time. The rearrangement joins TRBV3-1 (or the pseudogene TRBV3-2) to TRBJ1-1, with 8 bases matching TRBD1. The CDR3 is 16 amino acids. The V and J ends lost 6 bases and 5 bases, in that order; junction bases with no gene match: 14. CDR1 and CDR2 (germline): LGHDT, YNNKEL (reference sequence). In DNA, the CDR3 is TGTGCCAGCAGTAACTGGCGGCAGGGGGCCGGGACTGAAGCTTTCTTT. It yields the protein CASSNWRQGAGTEAFF.

The genes are TRBV27 and TRBJ2-7, with TRBD1 matching 8 bases. After removal of 5 bases from V and 6 bases from J, the junction contained 9 bases not matched to a gene. This CDR3 has 14 residues. The germline V gene has CDR1 MNHEY and CDR2 SMNVEV (reference sequence). The CDR3 region is CASSQTRDRTEQYF. The CDR3 DNA reads as TGTGCCAGCAGTCAGACCCGGGACAGGACCGAGCAGTACTTC.

V usage is TRBV7-9 and J usage is TRBJ1-2; D is unclear. The ends were cut back, 4 bases at V and 4 bases at J, with 13 bases in the middle. This CDR3 contains 14 residues. Germline CDR1 and CDR2: SEHNR and FQNEAQ (reference sequence). The CDR3 spells CASSWAGAPYGYTF. The CDR3 DNA follows: TGTGCCAGCAGCTGGGCGGGTGCCCCCTATGGCTACACCTTC. Together with reference TRBV7-9 and TRBJ1-2, the CDR3 gives the full variable domain: DTGVSQNPRHKITKRGQNVTFRCDPISEHNRLYWYRQTLGQGPEFLTYFQNEAQLEKSRLLSDRFSAERPKGSFSTLEIQRTEQGDSAMYLCASSWAGAPYGYTFGSGTRLTVV.

V gene TRBV6-5 combines with J gene TRBJ1-5; 7 nucleotides agree with TRBD1. Trimming at V came to 0 bases and at J to 4 bases, leaving 6 bases not matched to a gene. In germline, CDR1 is MNHEY, CDR2 SVGAGI. The CDR3 spans 16 residues. The CDR3, as DNA: TGTGCCAGCAGTTACTCGAGAGCAGGGGGAAATCAGCCCCAGCATTTT. This sequence encodes CASSYSRAGGNQPQHF.

The V gene is TRBV7-2, the J gene TRBJ2-7; TRBD1 agrees at 7 bases. Trimming took 1 base from V and 0 from J; bases not matched to a gene: 3. This CDR3 is built from 15 residues. Germline V gene sequence: CDR1 SGHTA, CDR2 FQGNSA. CDR3 sequence reads: CASSLGTGVSYEQYF. CDR3 DNA sequence: TGTGCCAGCAGCTTAGGGACAGGTGTCTCCTACGAGCAGTACTTC.

The chain is built from TRBV6-5 and TRBJ2-7; D is possibly TRBD1 (6 bases). CDR3 size: 15 residues. Germline CDR1 and CDR2: MNHEY and SVGAGI. V lost 2 bases, J lost 3 bases, and 14 bases lay in between. The CDR3 sequence is CASSYHYRDGYEQYF. The DNA of the CDR3 is TGTGCCAGCAGTTACCATTACAGGGACGGCTACGAGCAGTACTTC.

The chain uses TRBV27 and TRBJ2-7; 9 bases match TRBD2. The germline gives CDR1 MNHEY, CDR2 SMNVEV (reference sequence). This CDR3 contains 15 residues. V shed 6 bases and J 5 bases; nucleotides not matched to a gene: 11. CDR3 sequence: CASRRAGLASHEQYF. The CDR3 DNA reads TGTGCCAGCAGGAGAGCCGGACTAGCGAGCCACGAGCAGTACTTC.

V and J are TRBV6-2 or TRBV6-3 and TRBJ1-5; D is possibly TRBD1 (5 bases). V lost 2 bases, J lost 1 base, and 12 bases lay in between. Germline V gene data show CDR1 as MNHEY and CDR2 as SVGEGT. CDR3 length equals 16 residues. The CDR3 DNA reads as TGTGCCAGCAGTTACAATCCGGGGGAAAGCAATCAGCCCCAGCATTTT. Translated: CASSYNPGESNQPQHF.

The chain links TRBV29-1 to TRBJ1-2; 9 nucleotides match TRBD1. Germline-derived CDR1 and CDR2 are SQVTM and ANQGSEA. Losses at the gene ends were 4 bases for V and 6 bases for J; bases not matched to a gene: 3. This CDR3 is built from 12 residues. In nucleotides, the CDR3 is TGCAGCGTTGTAGGGACAGGGCATGGCTACACCTTC. Protein: CSVVGTGHGYTF. Complete variable domain (other parts from reference TRBV29-1 and TRBJ1-2): SAVISQKPSRDICQRGTSLTIQCQVDSQVTMMFWYRQQPGQSLTLIATANQGSEATYESGFVIDKFPISRPNLTFSTLTVSNMSPEDSSIYLCSVVGTGHGYTFGSGTRLTVV.

The rearrangement uses TRBV7-2 and TRBJ1-2, with 8 bases matching TRBD1. The CDR3 extends over 13 amino acids. V shed 3 bases and J 6 bases; nucleotides not matched to a gene: 3. CDR1 and CDR2 (germline): SGHTA, FQGNSA. The DNA of the CDR3 is TGTGCCAGCAGCTTCACAGGGGGGGATGGCTACACCTTC. This gives the protein CASSFTGGDGYTF.